This TCR beta chain is from a study of blood T cell repertoires in COVID-19. V was cut by 2 bases and J by 7 bases, with 10 bases left in between. Germline V gene data show CDR1 as SGHTS and CDR2 as YDEGEE. The CDR3 loop spans 13 amino acids. Data came from immunoSEQ multiplex PCR; TCRdb stores just in-frame clones and leaves some out. This sample has about 220,000 clones; about 87% occur once, and the top ten carry around 2.6%. Cohort allocation depended upon clinical history that participants reported. Either two negative PCRs, clearance, or symptom resolution qualified Cohort 3 donors as recovered.

This TCR derives from a woman aged 25 to 45 who had recovered from COVID-19. The rearrangement joins TRBV5-8 to TRBJ2-1; D may be TRBD2 (5 bases). Source material: PBMCs or T cells enriched from blood (not recorded which). The CDR3 DNA reads TGTGCCAGCAGCTTTCCGGAGGTGAATGAGCAGTTCTTC. Amino acids: CASSFPEVNEQFF.